This entry describes one T cell receptor beta chain. Per the original methods: Amplification of reference gene primers provided the estimated nucleated cell counts. Profiling relied on immunoSEQ multiplex PCR, and the TCRdb table lists in-frame clones only, not all of them. D and trimming come from the DNA, and the V and J calls and clone size come from that table. The sample holds about 380,000 clones; roughly 85% are singletons and the top ten take 3.5% to 4%. The source of the sample is a study of blood T cell repertoires in COVID-19. Study context: COVID-19 samples collected from the United States, Italy and Spain covered acute and convalescent phases. Sample material is recorded as cDNA or gDNA derived from T cells, B-cell-depleted T cells, or PBMCs.

The V end was cut by 1 base, the J end by 3 bases, with 15 bases between. CDR3 length: 17 amino acids. From germline, CDR1 is SGHVS and CDR2 FNYEAQ. The chain carries TRBV7-6 and TRBJ2-2; D is possibly TRBD2 (5 bases). Source material: peripheral blood. The TCR originated in a woman aged 18-29 years with acute or convalescent COVID-19. The CDR3 protein is CASSLEIGGLDTGELFF. The CDR3 DNA follows: TGTGCCAGCAGCTTAGAGATAGGAGGATTGGACACCGGGGAGCTGTTTTTT.